This T cell receptor beta chain comes out of a study of technical replicates of blood from several donors. Germline CDR1 is MGHDK and CDR2 is SYGVNS. The CDR3 extends over 17 amino acids. Unmatched junction bases numbered 17, after V lost 5 bases and J lost 6 bases. The repertoire was sequenced with immunoSEQ multiplex PCR; TCRdb's copy has only in-frame clones and lacks some. Among around 50,000 clones listed, more than 85% were seen once. The J gene is TRBJ2-3, the V gene TRBV25-1, with 7 bases that match TRBD1. The TCR originated in a human donor in good health. Some clones in this sample may be carry-over from other donors' samples. The sample taken for sequencing was PBMCs. DNA of the CDR3: TGTGCCAGCAGTTCACGGACAGGTAGTCGATCCGGCGATACGCAGTATTTT. Its translation is CASSSRTGSRSGDTQYF.